One and the same sample provided the 22 T cell receptor beta chains below, sequenced in a study of cytomegalovirus exposure and HLA in healthy donors. PCR involved 60 Vbeta and 13 Jbeta primers. TCRdb keeps only in-frame clones here, not all; method: immunoSEQ multiplex PCR. This specimen shows about 140,000 clones; the ten leading clones hold 2% to 2.5%. The sample comprised PBMCs. Receptor source: a young woman in good health and CMV-seronegative.

J is TRBJ2-1 and V is TRBV7-2; D might be TRBD2 (6 bases). The CDR3 is 15 residues long. CDR1 is SGHTA and CDR2 is FQGNSA in the germline V gene. Trimming shortened V by 0 bases and J by 10 bases, and 16 bases separated the two germline ends. CDR3: CASSLAGGVRSEQFF. As DNA, the CDR3 is TGTGCCAGCAGCTTAGCGGGGGGAGTCCGGTCGGAGCAGTTCTTC. The whole variable domain, remainder taken from reference TRBV7-2 and TRBJ2-1, is GAGVSQSPSNKVTEKGKDVELRCDPISGHTALYWYRQSLGQGLEFLIYFQGNSAPDKSGLPSDRFSAERTGGSVSTLTIQRTQQEDSAVYLCASSLAGGVRSEQFFGPGTRLTVL.

The chain has TRBV5-1 and TRBJ1-4; TRBD1 matches at 8 bases. Germline lookup yields CDR1 SGHRS and CDR2 YFSETQ. The CDR3 is 15 residues long. V dropped 0 bases and J dropped 5; count of bases not matched to a gene: 3. The CDR3 coding sequence is TGCGCCAGCAGCTTGGTGGCAGGGGGCAATGAAAAACTGTTTTTT. Its translation: CASSLVAGGNEKLFF.

CDR3 loop: CASSQGQTQPQHF. The CDR3 nucleotides are TGTGCCAGCAGTCAGGGACAGACGCAGCCCCAGCATTTT. The chain has TRBV6-1 and TRBJ1-5; 7 bases are a match to TRBD1. Germline assignment: CDR1 MNHNS and CDR2 SASEGT. Germline trimming cut 5 bases from V and 7 bases from J; bases unmatched to any gene: 5. This CDR3 contains 13 residues.

The J gene is TRBJ2-1, the V gene TRBV7-2; a weak D match, TRBD2 (5 bases). V lost 5 bases and J 0 bases, leaving 14 bases between the germline ends. The CDR3 is 16 residues long. From germline, CDR1 is SGHTA and CDR2 FQGNSA. In DNA form, the CDR3 reads TGTGCCAGCAGCCCCCGGATAGCGAGCTCCTACAATGAGCAGTTCTTC. Its translation: CASSPRIASSYNEQFF.

This chain connects TRBV19 to TRBJ2-1; TRBD1 might be the D (6 bases). Germline loops: CDR1 LNHDA, CDR2 SQIVND (reference sequence). This CDR3 is 16 amino acids long. V was cut by 3 bases and J by 7 bases, with 19 bases left in between. The DNA of the CDR3 is TGTGCCAGTAGTATTCTGGGGGCGCCCCATGGGAATGAGCAGTTCTTC. Its protein is CASSILGAPHGNEQFF. Variable domain in full (rest from reference TRBV19 and TRBJ2-1): DGGITQSPKYLFRKEGQNVTLSCEQNLNHDAMYWYRQDPGQGLRLIYYSQIVNDFQKGDIAEGYSVSREKKESFPLTVTSAQKNPTAFYLCASSILGAPHGNEQFFGPGTRLTVL.

This rearrangement joins TRBV7-2 to TRBJ1-1, with D unclear. Germline V lookup: CDR1 SGHTA, CDR2 FQGNSA. Trimming stripped 6 bases from V and 3 bases from J, with 8 bases between. The CDR3 extends over 12 amino acids. CDR3 nucleotides: TGTGCCAGCAGTGCGAGGTACACTGAAGCTTTCTTT. As protein: CASSARYTEAFF. The full variable domain, rest sourced from reference TRBV7-2 and TRBJ1-1, is GAGVSQSPSNKVTEKGKDVELRCDPISGHTALYWYRQSLGQGLEFLIYFQGNSAPDKSGLPSDRFSAERTGGSVSTLTIQRTQQEDSAVYLCASSARYTEAFFGQGTRLTVV.

The genes are TRBV30 and TRBJ1-2; D unresolved. V was cut by 6 bases and J by 5 bases, with 13 bases left in between. The CDR3 length is 12 residues. The V gene's germline CDR1 is GTSNPN and CDR2 SVGIG (reference sequence). The CDR3 protein is CACKDFQYGYTF. DNA for the CDR3: TGTGCCTGTAAGGACTTCCAATATGGCTACACCTTC.

The chain is built from TRBV6-1 and TRBJ2-1; 7 bases map to TRBD2. V dropped 6 bases and J dropped 6; count of bases not matched to a gene: 8. The CDR3 is 14 residues long. Germline V lookup: CDR1 MNHNS, CDR2 SASEGT. CDR3 in amino acids: CASRPGLSSNEQFF. The CDR3, as DNA: TGTGCCAGCAGGCCGGGACTATCGAGCAATGAGCAGTTCTTC.

V gene TRBV6-5 combines with J gene TRBJ1-4; D not resolved. The CDR3 has 13 amino acids. V gave up 4 bases and J gave up 8 bases, with 11 bases separating them. Germline assignment: CDR1 MNHEY and CDR2 SVGAGI. The CDR3 loop reads CASSSLPGEKLFF. The CDR3 nucleotides read TGTGCCAGCAGTTCCCTTCCGGGAGAAAAACTGTTTTTT.

The chain has TRBV6-5 and TRBJ2-5, with D perhaps matching TRBD1 (6 bases). The CDR3 has 14 residues. Germline assignment: CDR1 MNHEY and CDR2 SVGAGI. The V end was cut by 6 bases, the J end by 4 bases, with 15 bases between. CDR3 bases: TGTGCCAGCAGAAAAGGGGGAACGGGAGAGACCCAGTACTTC. This sequence encodes CASRKGGTGETQYF.

V and J are TRBV19 and TRBJ1-5, with D unresolved. Germline loops: CDR1 LNHDA, CDR2 SQIVND (reference sequence). The CDR3 length is 18 residues. The germline V and J ends were trimmed by 2 bases and 0 bases, with 17 bases remaining between them. The CDR3 DNA reads TGTGCCAGTAGTATACGGCAGACGGACTCATATAGCAATCAGCCCCAGCATTTT. Its translation: CASSIRQTDSYSNQPQHF.

The chain recombines TRBV4-1 with TRBJ2-5; 8 bases agree with TRBD1. The V gene's germline CDR1 is MGHRA and CDR2 YSYEKL. CDR3 length: 15 amino acids. The ends lost 4 bases at V and 1 base at J; junction bases unmatched: 5. The CDR3 coding sequence is TGCGCCAGCAGCCGGGCGGGGACAGGCCAAGAGACCCAGTACTTC. Amino acids: CASSRAGTGQETQYF.

The V call is TRBV6-5, the J call TRBJ2-1; TRBD2 aligns across 10 bases. Per germline, CDR1 MNHEY and CDR2 SVGAGI. The trim removed 6 bases at V and 9 bases at J, leaving 8 bases unmatched. The CDR3 extends over 14 amino acids. The CDR3 is CASSPSGSIGEQFF. CDR3 nucleotide sequence: TGTGCCAGCAGCCCTAGCGGGAGTATAGGTGAGCAGTTCTTC.

The chain joins TRBV6-4 to TRBJ2-7, with 10 bases aligning to TRBD1. The CDR3 contains 16 residues. Germline V CDR1 and CDR2: MRHNA, SNTAGT. The V gene end was trimmed by 0 bases and the J gene end by 5 bases; junction bases not matched to a gene: 7. The CDR3 DNA is TGTGCCAGCAGTGACTCCCCCGGGACAGGGGTCCACGAGCAGTACTTC. Its translation: CASSDSPGTGVHEQYF.

J is TRBJ1-2 and V is TRBV5-1; possible D gene TRBD1, 6 bases. Trimming cost V 4 bases and J 3 bases, with 10 bases left between them. The CDR3 consists of 13 residues. The germline CDR1 and CDR2 sequences are SGHRS and YFSETQ. The DNA for the CDR3 is TGCGCCAGCAGCGAACAGGGTGACTATGGCTACACCTTC. It yields the protein CASSEQGDYGYTF. The complete variable domain, with remaining parts taken from reference TRBV5-1 and TRBJ1-2, reads KAGVTQTPRYLIKTRGQQVTLSCSPISGHRSVSWYQQTPGQGLQFLFEYFSETQRNKGNFPGRFSGRQFSNSRSEMNVSTLELGDSALYLCASSEQGDYGYTFGSGTRLTVV.

The rearrangement links TRBV7-9 to TRBJ2-1, with 9 nucleotides matching TRBD2. V was pared by 4 bases and J by 7 bases, with 8 bases of the junction left unmatched. Per the germline V gene, CDR1 is SEHNR and CDR2 is FQNEAQ (reference sequence). CDR3 size: 15 residues. CDR3 nucleotides: TGTGCCAGCAGCTGGGGCGGGGGGGCCGGTAATGAGCAGTTCTTC. Translating it yields CASSWGGGAGNEQFF.

The chain joins TRBV5-4 to TRBJ2-1, with TRBD2 as a possible D gene (5 bases). The ends were cut back, 2 bases at V and 9 bases at J, with 9 bases in the middle. In germline, CDR1 is SGHNT, CDR2 YYREEE (reference sequence). This CDR3 is built from 12 residues. CDR3 amino acids: CASSLTSSEQFF. CDR3 sequence (DNA): TGTGCCAGCAGCTTAACTAGTAGTGAGCAGTTCTTC.

V is TRBV15 and J is TRBJ2-2; TRBD2 might be the D (5 bases). Trimming removed 6 bases at V and 2 bases at J, with 7 bases between. From germline, CDR1 is LNHNV and CDR2 YYDKDF (reference sequence). The CDR3 covers 13 residues. The DNA for the CDR3 is TGTGCCACCAGAGCGGAAAACACCGGGGAGCTGTTTTTT. Translated: CATRAENTGELFF.

V and J are TRBV2 and TRBJ2-3; 8 bases align to TRBD2. V was clipped by 6 bases and J by 6 bases; unmatched bases: 14. The CDR3 length is 16 residues. Germline loops: CDR1 SNHLY, CDR2 FYNNEI. The CDR3, as DNA: TGTGCCAGCAGCCTCGGGGGGGCAGGAGGACAGGATACGCAGTATTTT. Its protein product is CASSLGGAGGQDTQYF.

This sequence joins TRBV6-6 and TRBJ1-2; D possibly corresponds to TRBD1 (5 bases). The CDR3 runs 15 residues. Trimming removed 5 bases from V and 2 bases from J, with 15 bases in between. Per germline, CDR1 MNHNY and CDR2 SVGAGI (reference sequence). The DNA for the CDR3 is TGTGCCAGCAGTCCTACCATTACAGGAAACTATGGCTACACCTTC. It is translated as CASSPTITGNYGYTF.

The V and J genes are TRBV5-4 and TRBJ2-3, with 8 bases identical to TRBD2. V lost 2 bases, J lost 2 bases, and 4 bases stayed unmatched. The CDR3 contains 15 residues. Germline CDR1 is SGHNT and CDR2 is YYREEE (reference sequence). Written as DNA, the CDR3 is TGTGCCAGCAGCTTAAGGACTAGCATCACAGATACGCAGTATTTT. It translates to CASSLRTSITDTQYF. Full variable domain (missing parts from reference TRBV5-4 and TRBJ2-3): ETGVTQSPTHLIKTRGQQVTLRCSSQSGHNTVSWYQQALGQGPQFIFQYYREEENGRGNFPPRFSGLQFPNYSSELNVNALELDDSALYLCASSLRTSITDTQYFGPGTRLTVL.

V gene TRBV9 combines with J gene TRBJ2-7; 7 nucleotides agree with TRBD1. The junction had 11 bases not matched to a gene; V was cut back by 7 bases and J by 4 bases. The length of the CDR3 is 14 residues. CDR1 SGDLS and CDR2 YYNGEE come from the germline V gene. CDR3 sequence: CASSLGDRGYEQYF. CDR3 sequence (DNA): TGTGCCAGCTCGCTAGGGGACAGAGGGTACGAGCAGTACTTC.